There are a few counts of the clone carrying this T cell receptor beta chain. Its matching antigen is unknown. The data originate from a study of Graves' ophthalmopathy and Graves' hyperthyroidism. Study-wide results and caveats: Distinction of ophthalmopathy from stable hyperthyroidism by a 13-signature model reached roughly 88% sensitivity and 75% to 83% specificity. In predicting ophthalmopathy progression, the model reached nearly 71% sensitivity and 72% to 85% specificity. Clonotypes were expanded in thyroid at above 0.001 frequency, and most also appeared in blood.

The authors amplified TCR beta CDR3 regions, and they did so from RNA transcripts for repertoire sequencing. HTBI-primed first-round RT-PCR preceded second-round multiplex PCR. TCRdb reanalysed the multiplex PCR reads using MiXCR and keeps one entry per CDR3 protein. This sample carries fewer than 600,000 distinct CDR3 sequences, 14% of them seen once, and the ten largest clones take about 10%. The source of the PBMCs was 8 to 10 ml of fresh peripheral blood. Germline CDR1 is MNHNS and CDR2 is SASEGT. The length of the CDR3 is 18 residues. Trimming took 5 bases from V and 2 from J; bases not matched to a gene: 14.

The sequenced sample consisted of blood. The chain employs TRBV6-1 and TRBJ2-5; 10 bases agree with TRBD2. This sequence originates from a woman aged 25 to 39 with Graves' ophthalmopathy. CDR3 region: CASSPMYPQAGGQETQYF. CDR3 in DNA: TGTGCCAGCAGTCCGATGTACCCCCAAGCGGGGGGGCAAGAGACCCAGTACTTC.